The 17 T cell receptor beta chains listed next were all sequenced from one sample in a study of CD8+ T cells in alopecia areata. Sequencing used cDNA as its template, made by extracting RNA and reverse transcribing it. Libraries were prepared by immunoSEQ multiplex PCR; TCRdb keeps only in-frame clonotypes and omits some of them. This sample has some 170,000 clones; around 71% occur once, and the top ten carry 9.5% to 12%. Source: CD8+ T cells sorted from blood, taken at week 0. These receptors were taken from a human donor with alopecia areata.

The table lists this clone with a few counts. This chain uses TRBV7-9 with TRBJ2-1; D perhaps matches TRBD2 (6 bases). Trimming removed 6 bases from V and 6 bases from J, with 12 bases in between. The CDR3 has 13 amino acids. Germline V gives CDR1 SEHNR, CDR2 FQNEAQ (reference sequence). CDR3 bases: TGTGCCAGCAGGGCGACTAGTCCCAATGAGCAGTTCTTC. Translation gives CASRATSPNEQFF.

A word on this clone: Relative to the germline gene, one junction end is altered; a read error may explain this. The rearrangement links TRBV6-5 to TRBJ2-1; a weak D match, TRBD1 (5 bases). The CDR3 is 16 residues long. Germline V gene sequence: CDR1 MNHEY, CDR2 SVGAGI. The CDR3 DNA sequence: TGTGCCAGCAGTTACGGAGTGGGCAGGGTTGGGGAACCATGCGTCTTC. This sequence encodes CASSYGVGRVGEPCVF.

V and J are TRBV30 and TRBJ2-3; 7 bases are a match to TRBD1. The CDR3 spans 11 residues. The germline gives CDR1 GTSNPN, CDR2 SVGIG (reference sequence). V dropped 6 bases and J dropped 8; count of bases not matched to a gene: 5. In nucleotides, the CDR3 is TGTGCCTGCCTTGACAGGGCTACGCAGTATTTT. It encodes CACLDRATQYF.

This clone was observed once. The chain employs TRBV2 and TRBJ2-3, with 7 bases lining up with TRBD1. CDR3 length: 15 residues. The V and J ends lost 10 bases and 0 bases, in that order; junction bases with no gene match: 10. The germline CDR1 and CDR2 sequences are SNHLY and FYNNEI. The CDR3 here is CANQAGTASTDTQYF. The CDR3 bases are TGTGCCAACCAAGCCGGGACAGCTAGCACAGATACGCAGTATTTT.

The chain links TRBV2 to TRBJ1-2; D is unclear. The CDR3 totals 13 residues. The ends were cut back, 3 bases at V and 2 bases at J, with 7 bases in the middle. CDR1 is SNHLY and CDR2 is FYNNEI in the germline V gene. The CDR3 reads CASSEVDNYGYTF. The DNA for the CDR3 is TGTGCCAGCAGTGAGGTGGACAACTATGGCTACACCTTC.

The chain is built from TRBV11-2 and TRBJ2-1; unclear D gene. Trimming stripped 3 bases from V and 9 bases from J, with 9 bases between. Germline CDR1 and CDR2: SGHAT and FQNNGV. The CDR3 has 12 residues. CDR3 sequence: CASSFIETEQFF. CDR3 DNA: TGTGCCAGCAGCTTTATTGAGACTGAGCAGTTCTTC.

The chain joins TRBV20-1 to TRBJ1-1; tentatively, D is TRBD1 (5 bases). CDR3 size: 11 residues. Germline CDR1 DFQATT, CDR2 SNEGSKA (reference sequence). V gave up 6 bases and J gave up 4 bases, with 9 bases separating them. The CDR3: CSAGGGTEAFF. The CDR3 bases are TGCAGTGCGGGGGGGGGCACTGAAGCTTTCTTT.

In this sample, this clone turned up a few times. This chain links TRBV14 with TRBJ2-3; tentatively, D is TRBD1 or TRBD2 (5 bases each). There are 15 residues in the CDR3. Germline values: CDR1 SGHDN, CDR2 FVKESK. V was shortened by 1 base and J by 3 bases, with 11 bases between the two germline ends. CDR3 DNA sequence: TGTGCCAGCAGCCAAGGGGGCCGGAGGACAGATACGCAGTATTTT. It yields the protein CASSQGGRRTDTQYF.

The chain carries TRBV29-1 and TRBJ2-5; weak D call: TRBD1 (5 bases). Germline CDR1 reads SQVTM; CDR2 reads ANQGSEA. This CDR3 contains 13 residues. V was pared by 4 bases and J by 9 bases, with 18 bases between. CDR3 region: CSVGWGTPEAQYF. The CDR3 nucleotides read TGCAGCGTTGGCTGGGGCACCCCCGAGGCCCAGTACTTC.

Of note for this clone: Mismatch with germline at one junction end may stem from a read error. The chain combines TRBV7-6 with TRBJ2-2; 9 nucleotides align to TRBD2. Germline V gene data show CDR1 as SGHVS and CDR2 as FNYEAQ. The CDR3 length is 16 residues. CDR3 region: CASSLAGLGITGELFF. In nucleotides, the CDR3 is TGTGCCAGCAGCCTAGCGGGGTTGGGAATCACCGGGGAGCTGTTTTTT.

This clone was seen only a few times. The CDR3 spells CASSMWRGKETQYF. The CDR3 DNA follows: TGTGCCAGTAGTATGTGGAGGGGGAAAGAGACCCAGTACTTC. The chain carries TRBV19 and TRBJ2-5, with D perhaps matching TRBD1 or TRBD2 (6 bases each). The CDR3 totals 14 residues. Trimming took off 3 bases at V and 3 bases at J, with 11 bases between the two ends. CDR1 is LNHDA, CDR2 SQIVND, per germline (reference sequence). The complete variable domain, with remaining parts taken from reference TRBV19 and TRBJ2-5, reads DGGITQSPKYLFRKEGQNVTLSCEQNLNHDAMYWYRQDPGQGLRLIYYSQIVNDFQKGDIAEGYSVSREKKESFPLTVTSAQKNPTAFYLCASSMWRGKETQYFGPGTRLLVL.

The chain uses TRBV29-1 and TRBJ1-1; 7 bases map to TRBD1. With V trimmed by 7 bases and J by 6 bases, 11 bases remained unmatched. CDR3 length equals 13 residues. The germline V gene encodes CDR1 SQVTM and CDR2 ANQGSEA. CDR3 in DNA: TGCAGCGCCTTAGGGGAGGGGGCGTCTGAAGCTTTCTTT. Translated, it gives CSALGEGASEAFF.

This clone showed up just a few times. The rearrangement joins TRBV29-1 to TRBJ2-1; D remains unclear. The CDR3 covers 11 residues. The V and J ends lost 4 bases and 9 bases respectively, with 10 bases between them. Germline V gene sequence: CDR1 SQVTM, CDR2 ANQGSEA. The CDR3 loop is CSVALFGEQFF. For the CDR3, the DNA is TGCAGCGTTGCTCTATTTGGTGAGCAGTTCTTC.

This clone was recorded only once. V is TRBV30 and J is TRBJ1-1; D remains ambiguous. Trimming took 2 bases from V and 11 from J, leaving 18 bases between them. Germline V lookup: CDR1 GTSNPN, CDR2 SVGIG (reference sequence). CDR3 length: 13 amino acids. The CDR3 reads CAWSSAAVFVAFF. For the CDR3, the DNA is TGTGCCTGGAGTTCGGCAGCGGTTTTCGTGGCTTTCTTT.

The chain links TRBV29-1 to TRBJ2-2, with a tentative D call TRBD2 (8 bases). CDR3 length: 13 residues. V was clipped by 5 bases and J by 8 bases, with 15 bases between them. Germline CDR1 is SQVTM and CDR2 is ANQGSEA. In nucleotides, the CDR3 is TGCAGCGTTCCCGGGAGGGGGCATGGGGAGCTGTTTTTT. It yields the protein CSVPGRGHGELFF.

This clone was picked up a small number of times. This CDR3 reads CSVEQTYEQYF. The CDR3, as DNA: TGCAGCGTTGAACAGACATACGAGCAGTACTTC. This chain connects TRBV29-1 to TRBJ2-7, with no clear D. Germline V CDR1 and CDR2: SQVTM, ANQGSEA. The CDR3 extends over 11 amino acids. Trimming removed 2 bases from V and 4 bases from J, with 6 bases in between.

The V call is TRBV5-4, the J call TRBJ1-2; D might be TRBD1 (6 bases). Per germline, CDR1 SGHNT and CDR2 YYREEE (reference sequence). Trimming shortened V by 0 bases and J by 8 bases, and 17 bases separated the two germline ends. There are 15 residues in the CDR3. CDR3 sequence: CASSLAPQGSEGYTF. The CDR3 DNA reads as TGTGCCAGCAGCTTGGCACCCCAGGGGAGTGAGGGCTACACCTTC.